A selection of T cell receptor beta chains follows, all from one sample in a study of blood T cell repertoires in COVID-19. Generated by immunoSEQ multiplex PCR, the TCRdb table keeps only in-frame clones and is missing some. The repertoire consists of some 110,000 clones, with approximately 90% occurring once and the leading ten covering around 4.2%. Sequencing was carried out using peripheral blood. These receptors came from a man aged 35 to 55 with acute or convalescent COVID-19. Both conserved end residues are part of each CDR3. A D gene is named only where the DNA matches it firmly. The size of a clone is reported for some rows only, either as once, few or many, or as a class for expanded clones.

D: NA
J: TRBJ2-7
V: TRBV11-3
size: NA
CDR3: CASSLNSVEEQYF

D: NA
J: TRBJ1-3
V: TRBV4-1
size: NA
CDR3: CASSQSRGNTIYF

D: TRBD1
J: TRBJ1-2
V: TRBV6-5
size: NA
CDR3: CASKTGDGYTF

D: NA
J: TRBJ1-5
V: TRBV15
size: NA
CDR3: CATSTGGRQPQHF

D: TRBD1
J: TRBJ1-1
V: TRBV5-4
size: NA
CDR3: CASSLRDRMETEAFF

D: NA
J: TRBJ1-1
V: TRBV5-6
size: NA
CDR3: CASSPRAWGVVNTEAFF

D: NA
J: TRBJ1-6
V: TRBV7-9
size: few
CDR3: CASRPQGSYNSPLHF

D: NA
J: TRBJ1-4
V: TRBV6-1
size: NA
CDR3: CASSETGTTNEKLFF

D: NA
J: TRBJ1-1
V: TRBV20-1
size: NA
CDR3: CSAGGGQKAFF

D: NA
J: TRBJ2-5
V: TRBV20-1
size: NA
CDR3: CSPVLQETQYF

D: TRBD2
J: TRBJ2-1
V: TRBV27
size: NA
CDR3: CASSSLGLGSSYNEQFF

D: NA
J: TRBJ1-1
V: TRBV12-3/TRBV12-4
size: NA
CDR3: CASSYGGEAFF

D: NA
J: TRBJ1-5
V: TRBV27
size: NA
CDR3: CASSFQGVGNQPQHF

D: TRBD1
J: TRBJ2-1
V: TRBV30
size: NA
CDR3: CAWSPGQGYDEQFF

D: NA
J: TRBJ2-7
V: TRBV27
size: NA
CDR3: CASSRTWGGNYEQYF

D: NA
J: TRBJ2-7
V: TRBV7-9
size: NA
CDR3: CASSARVSYEQYF

D: NA
J: TRBJ1-1
V: TRBV5-8
size: NA
CDR3: CASAFGQSFRRAFF

D: NA
J: TRBJ1-1
V: TRBV9
size: NA
CDR3: CASSAAGPETEAFF

D: TRBD1
J: TRBJ1-2
V: TRBV5-6
size: NA
CDR3: CASSSKRDRTFNYGYTF

D: TRBD1
J: TRBJ1-2
V: TRBV9
size: NA
CDR3: CASSPRDRGGGGYTF

D: NA
J: TRBJ2-1
V: TRBV5-1
size: few
CDR3: CASSLSTANNEQFF

D: TRBD2
J: TRBJ2-5
V: TRBV5-1
size: NA
CDR3: CASSLGGSVVETQYF

D: TRBD1
J: TRBJ1-2
V: TRBV19
size: NA
CDR3: CASSSDREYYGYTF

D: NA
J: TRBJ2-1
V: TRBV7-9
size: NA
CDR3: CASSQPEGPSYNEQFF

D: NA
J: TRBJ1-3
V: TRBV30
size: NA
CDR3: CAQMSGYAGNTIYF

D: NA
J: TRBJ1-4
V: TRBV7-3
size: once
CDR3: CASSLDGRGANGEKLFF

D: TRBD1
J: TRBJ1-5
V: TRBV7-9
size: once
CDR3: CASSLAGQGLQPQHF

D: NA
J: TRBJ1-1
V: TRBV29-1
size: NA
CDR3: CSVVQGLGTEAFF

D: TRBD1
J: TRBJ1-1
V: TRBV7-9
size: once
CDR3: CASSGQGVMDTEAFF

D: NA
J: TRBJ1-1
V: TRBV6-2/TRBV6-3
size: once
CDR3: CASSYSTVTEAFF

D: NA
J: TRBJ2-1
V: TRBV5-1
size: NA
CDR3: CASSSGDSRGNEQFF

D: NA
J: TRBJ1-4
V: TRBV7-8
size: NA
CDR3: CASSPGRGGEKLFF

D: NA
J: TRBJ1-3
V: TRBV30
size: once
CDR3: CAWSRNRAQYTIYF

D: NA
J: TRBJ1-2
V: TRBV19
size: NA
CDR3: CASSIRGSSAGYTF

D: NA
J: TRBJ1-5
V: TRBV6-6
size: NA
CDR3: CASSFQSTGVNQPQHF

D: NA
J: TRBJ2-1
V: TRBV6-5
size: NA
CDR3: CASKRALSGEQFF

D: NA
J: TRBJ2-3
V: TRBV7-2
size: NA
CDR3: CASSSGLSSLSDTQYF

D: TRBD2
J: TRBJ2-1
V: TRBV5-1
size: NA
CDR3: CASSRGLAGSYNEQFF

D: TRBD2
J: TRBJ2-7
V: TRBV7-2
size: NA
CDR3: CASSLGAGGPTEQYF

D: TRBD1
J: TRBJ1-5
V: TRBV5-8
size: NA
CDR3: CASSYRQGYSNQPQHF

D: TRBD2
J: TRBJ2-3
V: TRBV7-3
size: NA
CDR3: CASSPGLASTDTQYF

D: NA
J: TRBJ1-2
V: TRBV3-1/TRBV3-2
size: NA
CDR3: CASRGGPGGYTF

D: TRBD2
J: TRBJ2-2
V: TRBV7-7
size: once
CDR3: CASSPGGDTGELFF

D: NA
J: TRBJ1-1
V: TRBV5-5
size: NA
CDR3: CASSFRTTYWAELNTEAFF

D: NA
J: TRBJ1-6
V: TRBV5-1
size: few
CDR3: CASSYDSNNSPLHF

D: NA
J: TRBJ1-5
V: TRBV4-2
size: NA
CDR3: CASSQGGSNQPQHF

D: NA
J: TRBJ2-3
V: TRBV25-1
size: NA
CDR3: CASSPQGTDTQYF

D: TRBD2
J: TRBJ2-1
V: TRBV7-2
size: NA
CDR3: CASSLGSGGARDEQFF

D: NA
J: TRBJ1-3
V: TRBV4-2
size: few
CDR3: CASSQPDGYGLGNTIYF

D: TRBD1
J: TRBJ1-6
V: TRBV2
size: NA
CDR3: CASSTGTGLYSPLHF

D: NA
J: TRBJ1-1
V: TRBV19
size: once
CDR3: CASSILSGRSTEAFF

D: NA
J: TRBJ1-2
V: TRBV7-7
size: few
CDR3: CASSPLVGGNYGYTF